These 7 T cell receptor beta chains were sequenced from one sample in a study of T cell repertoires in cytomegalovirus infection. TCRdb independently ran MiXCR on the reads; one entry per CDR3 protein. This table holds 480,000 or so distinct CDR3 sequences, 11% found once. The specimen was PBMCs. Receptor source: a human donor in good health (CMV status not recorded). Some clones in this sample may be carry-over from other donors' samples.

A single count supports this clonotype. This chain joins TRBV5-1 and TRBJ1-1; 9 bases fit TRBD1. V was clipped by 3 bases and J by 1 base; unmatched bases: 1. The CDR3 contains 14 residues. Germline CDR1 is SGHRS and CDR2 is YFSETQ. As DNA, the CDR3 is TGCGCCAGCAGCTGGACAGGGGCGAACACTGAAGCTTTCTTT. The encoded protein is CASSWTGANTEAFF.

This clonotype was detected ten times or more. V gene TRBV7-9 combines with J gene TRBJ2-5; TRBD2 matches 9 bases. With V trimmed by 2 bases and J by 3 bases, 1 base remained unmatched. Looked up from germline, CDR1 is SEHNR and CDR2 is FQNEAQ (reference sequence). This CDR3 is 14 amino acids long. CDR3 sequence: CASSLRLAEETQYF. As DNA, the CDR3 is TGTGCCAGCAGCTTAAGACTAGCGGAAGAGACCCAGTACTTC.

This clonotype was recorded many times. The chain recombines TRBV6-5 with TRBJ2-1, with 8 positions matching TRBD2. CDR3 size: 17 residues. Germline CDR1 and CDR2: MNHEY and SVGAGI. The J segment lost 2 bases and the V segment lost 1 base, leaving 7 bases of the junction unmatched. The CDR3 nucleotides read TGTGCCAGCAGTTACTACGACTTAGCGGGAACCTACAATGAGCAGTTCTTC. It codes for CASSYYDLAGTYNEQFF.

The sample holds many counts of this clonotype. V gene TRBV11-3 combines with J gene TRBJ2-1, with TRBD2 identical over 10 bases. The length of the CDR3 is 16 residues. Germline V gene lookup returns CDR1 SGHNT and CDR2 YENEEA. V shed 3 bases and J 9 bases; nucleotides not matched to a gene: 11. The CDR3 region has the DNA TGTGCCAGCAGCTTGGTAGCAGCGGGAGGGCCACGTGAGCAGTTCTTC. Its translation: CASSLVAAGGPREQFF.

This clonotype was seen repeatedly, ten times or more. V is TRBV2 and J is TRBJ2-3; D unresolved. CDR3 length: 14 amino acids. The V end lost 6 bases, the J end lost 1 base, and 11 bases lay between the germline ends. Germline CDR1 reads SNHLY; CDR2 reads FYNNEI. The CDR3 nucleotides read TGTGCCAGCAGCCCCTGGTTCCGCACAGATACGCAGTATTTT. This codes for CASSPWFRTDTQYF.

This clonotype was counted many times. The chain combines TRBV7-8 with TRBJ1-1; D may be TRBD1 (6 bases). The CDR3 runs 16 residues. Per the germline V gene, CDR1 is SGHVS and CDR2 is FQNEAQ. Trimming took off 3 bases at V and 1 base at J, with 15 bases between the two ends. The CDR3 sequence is CASSFSSTGKNTEAFF. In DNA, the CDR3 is TGTGCCAGCAGCTTCTCGTCTACAGGGAAGAACACTGAAGCTTTCTTT. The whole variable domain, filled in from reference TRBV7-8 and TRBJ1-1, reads GAGVSQSPRYKVAKRGQDVALRCDPISGHVSLFWYQQALGQGPEFLTYFQNEAQLDKSGLPSDRFFAERPEGSVSTLKIQRTQQEDSAVYLCASSFSSTGKNTEAFFGQGTRLTVV.

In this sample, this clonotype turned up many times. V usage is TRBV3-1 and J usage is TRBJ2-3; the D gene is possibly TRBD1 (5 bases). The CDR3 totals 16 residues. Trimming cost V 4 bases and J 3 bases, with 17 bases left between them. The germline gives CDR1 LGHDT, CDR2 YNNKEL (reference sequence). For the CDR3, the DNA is TGTGCCAGCAGCCGCCACGTCCAGAAGGGGACAGATACGCAGTATTTT. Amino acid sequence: CASSRHVQKGTDTQYF.